This T cell receptor beta chain is drawn from a study of blood T cell repertoires in COVID-19. The overall study: T cells, B-cell-depleted T cells, or PBMCs provided the cDNA or gDNA that served as material.

TCRdb's table, derived via immunoSEQ multiplex PCR, lists solely in-frame clones and lacks some. The sample records 24,000 or so clones, around 86% being singletons. The CDR3 runs 14 residues. Trimming stripped 0 bases from V and 13 bases from J, with 16 bases between. This chain connects TRBV5-3 to TRBJ2-2; perhaps TRBD2 as D (6 bases). TRBV5-3 counts as an open reading frame of uncertain function. The sample consisted of peripheral blood. The sequence came from a woman older than 75 with acute or convalescent COVID-19. This CDR3 is CARSLETRGTALFF. In nucleotides, the CDR3 is TGTGCCAGAAGCTTGGAAACGCGGGGTACTGCGCTGTTTTTT.